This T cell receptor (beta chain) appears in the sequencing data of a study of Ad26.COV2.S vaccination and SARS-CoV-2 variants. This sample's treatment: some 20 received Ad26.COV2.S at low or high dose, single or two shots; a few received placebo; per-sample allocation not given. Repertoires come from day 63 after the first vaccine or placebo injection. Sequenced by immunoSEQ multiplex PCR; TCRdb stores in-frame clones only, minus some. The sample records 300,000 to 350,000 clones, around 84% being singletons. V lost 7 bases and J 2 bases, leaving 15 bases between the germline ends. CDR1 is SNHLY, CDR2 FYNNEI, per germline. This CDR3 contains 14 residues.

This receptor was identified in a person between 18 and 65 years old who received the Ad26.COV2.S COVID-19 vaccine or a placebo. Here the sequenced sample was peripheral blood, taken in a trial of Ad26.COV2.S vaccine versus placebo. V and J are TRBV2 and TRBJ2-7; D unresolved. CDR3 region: CASTDGLETYEQYF. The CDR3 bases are TGTGCCAGCACCGATGGGCTAGAAACCTACGAGCAGTACTTC.